The present TCR beta chain was sequenced within a study of blood T cell repertoires in COVID-19. As for the study in general: PBMCs, B-cell-depleted T cells, or T cells provided the cDNA or gDNA that made up the material.

Per the original methods: Scientists estimated how many nucleated cells there were by amplifying reference gene primers. The method was immunoSEQ multiplex PCR; TCRdb's version includes in-frame clones alone and lacks a portion of them. V and J calls and clone size come straight from that table; D and trimming were deduced from the DNA. The sample holds over 350,000 clones, roughly 88% seen once. The age range of participants was about 18 to 90 years, with residence in more than 20 US areas. Cohort placement rested on clinical history that participants reported themselves. V was clipped by 5 bases and J by 5 bases; unmatched bases: 11. The CDR3 is 16 amino acids. Germline values: CDR1 SGHVS, CDR2 FQNEAQ.

The chain couples TRBV7-8 to TRBJ2-7; 11 bases are shared with TRBD2. The sample consisted of PBMCs or T cells enriched from blood (not recorded which). The TCR was taken from a woman aged 30 to 39 with acute COVID-19. CDR3 DNA sequence: TGTGCCAGCAGCGGACCACTAGCGGGGGCCGTCGACGAGCAGTACTTC. Translating it yields CASSGPLAGAVDEQYF.